This T cell receptor beta chain was obtained from a study of T cell repertoires in cytomegalovirus infection. Study in general: Both a matching HLA type and CMV infection were indicated by public TCR beta signatures. Study findings and constraints: There were HLA-C-restricted CMV-specific TCR beta clonotypes dominating the ex vivo response.

There are 19 residues in the CDR3. Germline V gene data show CDR1 as SGHAT and CDR2 as FQNNGV. Trimming left V 4 bases short and J 0 bases short, with 19 bases between. Comments on this clonotype: Its antigen remains unknown.

TCRdb passed the reads through MiXCR, listing each CDR3 protein once. Among nearly 450,000 distinct CDR3 sequences, 30% to 40% were seen once, and the ten largest hold roughly an eighth. Sample: PBMCs. This clonotype originated in a human donor in good health (CMV status not recorded). Some clones in this sample may be carry-over from other donors' samples. The chain couples TRBV11-2 to TRBJ1-6; perhaps TRBD1 as D (5 bases). The CDR3 sequence: CASSSQGGWGFSYNSPLHF. CDR3 sequence (DNA): TGTGCCAGCAGCTCCCAGGGAGGGTGGGGGTTCTCCTATAATTCACCCCTCCACTTT.